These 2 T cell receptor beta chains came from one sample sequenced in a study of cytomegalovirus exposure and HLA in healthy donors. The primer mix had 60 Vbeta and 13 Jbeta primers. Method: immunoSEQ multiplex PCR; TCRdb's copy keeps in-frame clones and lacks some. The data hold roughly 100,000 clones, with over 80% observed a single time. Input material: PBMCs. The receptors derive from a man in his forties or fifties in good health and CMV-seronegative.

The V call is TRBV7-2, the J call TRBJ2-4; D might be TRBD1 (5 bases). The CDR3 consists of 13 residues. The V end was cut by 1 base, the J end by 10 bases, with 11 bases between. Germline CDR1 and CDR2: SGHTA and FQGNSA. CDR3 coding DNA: TGTGCCAGCAGCTTAGTCAGGGTTGGGATTCAGTACTTC. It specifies CASSLVRVGIQYF.

The CDR3 spells CASSIPTGWDTDWNTEAFF. For the CDR3, the DNA is TGTGCCAGTAGTATCCCGACAGGGTGGGACACTGACTGGAACACTGAAGCTTTCTTT. The chain is built from TRBV19 and TRBJ1-1; the match to TRBD1 covers 7 bases. Losses at the gene ends were 3 bases for V and 1 base for J; bases not matched to a gene: 17. This CDR3 has 19 residues. The V gene's germline CDR1 is LNHDA and CDR2 SQIVND (reference sequence).